Sequencing of this T cell receptor beta chain was carried out in a study of cytotoxic CD8 clonotypes in ibrutinib-treated CLL. At the level of the study: The samples contained 260,000 or so productive templates on average. They also contained an average of roughly 99,000 productive rearrangements.

Findings of the study overall: Progressing patients had sampling times that differed from those of sustained-remission patients. Baseline clonality, above age-matched healthy donor levels, tracked circulating CD8+ T-cell counts.

Details on this clone: Its antigen is undetermined.

Profiling relied on immunoSEQ multiplex PCR, and the TCRdb table lists in-frame clones only, not all of them. The data contain roughly 250,000 clones, roughly 74% of them singletons. This CDR3 region has 14 residues. From germline, CDR1 is MDHEN and CDR2 SYDVKM. V shed 6 bases and J shed 4 bases, with 14 bases lying between them. This TCR was recovered from a human donor with chronic lymphocytic leukemia. The chain links TRBV28 to TRBJ2-3; the D gene is possibly TRBD2 (5 bases). The sample in question was PBMCs, obtained after 24 months of ibrutinib treatment. The CDR3 loop reads CASRFGGESDTQYF. CDR3 in DNA: TGTGCCAGCAGGTTTGGAGGAGAATCAGATACGCAGTATTTT.